The rows below give T cell receptor beta chains drawn from one sample of a study of blood T cell repertoires in COVID-19. TCRdb's copy holds only in-frame clones and misses some; the assay was immunoSEQ multiplex PCR. The data show fewer than 20,000 clones, approximately 88% seen once. Sequenced input: PBMCs or T cells enriched from blood (not recorded which). These receptors all stem from a woman in her 30s who had recovered from COVID-19. CDR3s include the opening cysteine and the closing phenylalanine or tryptophan. D genes are given only for firm matches. Size is omitted from some rows. Given values are once, few, many or a class for expanded clones.

cdr3_nt	cdr3_aa	d_call	v_call	clone_size	cdr3_length	j_call
TGTGCCACCAGCAGAGATCAGGCAGGTTTAGTACCCCTCCACTTT	CATSRDQAGLVPLHF	NA	TRBV15	NA	15	TRBJ1-6
TGTGCCAGCAGCTATGACGGGAACAATCAGCCCCAGCATTTT	CASSYDGNNQPQHF	NA	TRBV9	NA	14	TRBJ1-5
TGTGCCTGGACGTGGCAGGGGATTGAAAAACTGTTTTTT	CAWTWQGIEKLFF	NA	TRBV30	NA	13	TRBJ1-4
TGTGCCAGCACCCCGGACAGCGATAACTATGGCTACACCTTC	CASTPDSDNYGYTF	NA	TRBV7-2	NA	14	TRBJ1-2
TGTGCCAGCATTTTTACAGGGGAAGTAGGCGGCTACACCTTC	CASIFTGEVGGYTF	TRBD1	TRBV2	NA	14	TRBJ1-2
TGTGCCAGCAGCTTGTCTAGCCTCACGGCCTCTGGAAACACCATATATTTT	CASSLSSLTASGNTIYF	NA	TRBV5-5	NA	17	TRBJ1-3
TGTGCCAGCAGTTACTCTAAAGAGGGTGAGCAGTACTTC	CASSYSKEGEQYF	NA	TRBV6-7	NA	13	TRBJ2-7
TGCGCCAGCAGCCATGCCGGGACTAGCGCCCGCAATGAGCAGTTCTTC	CASSHAGTSARNEQFF	TRBD2	TRBV4-3	NA	16	TRBJ2-1
TGCGCCAGCAGCCAAGAGGTCTGGCGGGGGGGGTCAAATGAGCAGTTCTTC	CASSQEVWRGGSNEQFF	TRBD2	TRBV4-3	NA	17	TRBJ2-1
TGTGCCAGTATGGAGGGGACTGAAGCTTTCTTT	CASMEGTEAFF	NA	TRBV19	NA	11	TRBJ1-1
TGTGCCAGCAGTTTCTATCGGGGGAACACTGAAGCTTTCTTT	CASSFYRGNTEAFF	NA	TRBV27	few	14	TRBJ1-1
TGTGCCTGGAGGCAGACCGGGACAGTGGTCTATGGCTACACCTTC	CAWRQTGTVVYGYTF	TRBD1	TRBV30	once	15	TRBJ1-2
TGTGCTAGTGGTTTGAAGGGACAGATGAACACTGAAGCTTTCTTT	CASGLKGQMNTEAFF	TRBD1	TRBV12-5	NA	15	TRBJ1-1
TGCGCCAGCAGCTTGGACGAGGGCCTAAGCTCCTACGAGCAGTACTTC	CASSLDEGLSSYEQYF	NA	TRBV5-1	NA	16	TRBJ2-7
TGTGCCAGCAGCTTATCCGGGTCCTCCAATCAGCCCCAGCATTTT	CASSLSGSSNQPQHF	NA	TRBV11-1	NA	15	TRBJ1-5
TGTGCCAGCAGTTTGTTCCGGGACAGGAGGAATCAGCCCCAGCATTTT	CASSLFRDRRNQPQHF	TRBD1	TRBV27	NA	16	TRBJ1-5
TGTGCCAGCAGTGAAGCGCTCGGGGGAGCCTACGAGCAGTACTTC	CASSEALGGAYEQYF	NA	TRBV2	NA	15	TRBJ2-7
TGTGCCAGCAGCTTAGAGTCGACTAGCGGGGGTGCCTACGAGCAGTACTTC	CASSLESTSGGAYEQYF	TRBD2	TRBV7-6	NA	17	TRBJ2-7
TGTGCCAGCAGCCAAGATAGGATCAGGGGGATGGATGGCTACACCTTC	CASSQDRIRGMDGYTF	TRBD1	TRBV14	NA	16	TRBJ1-2
TGTGCCAGCAGACTCGGACAGGGAGGCCAGCCCCAGCATTTT	CASRLGQGGQPQHF	TRBD1	TRBV6-5	NA	14	TRBJ1-5
TGTGCCAGCAGCTTGAGCTTGCTTCATACGGATACGCAGTATTTT	CASSLSLLHTDTQYF	NA	TRBV5-5	NA	15	TRBJ2-3
TGTGCCAGTAGTCAAGGACAGGCACCTTCTAATTCACCCCTCCACTTT	CASSQGQAPSNSPLHF	TRBD1	TRBV19	few	16	TRBJ1-6
TGTGCCATCAGTAAAGGGACAGGTCCCGTCTCATACGAGCAGTACTTC	CAISKGTGPVSYEQYF	TRBD1	TRBV10-3	NA	16	TRBJ2-7
TGTGCCAGTAGTGCAGGGGTCACTGGAAACACCATATATTTT	CASSAGVTGNTIYF	NA	TRBV19	NA	14	TRBJ1-3
TGTGCCAGCAGCCAAGAGTTAGGGGGGGCAGAGGGGCACACTGAAGCTTTCTTT	CASSQELGGAEGHTEAFF	NA	TRBV3-1/TRBV3-2	NA	18	TRBJ1-1
TGCAGCGTTGACGGCCTAGCGAGTCAAGAGACCCAGTACTTC	CSVDGLASQETQYF	NA	TRBV29-1	NA	14	TRBJ2-5
TGTGCCAGCAGCCCTACTAGCGGGGGGTTTCAAGAGACCCAGTACTTC	CASSPTSGGFQETQYF	TRBD2	TRBV4-2	few	16	TRBJ2-5
TGTGCCAGCAGCTCGCAGGGGGGCACAGATACGCAGTATTTT	CASSSQGGTDTQYF	TRBD1	TRBV7-3	NA	14	TRBJ2-3
TGTGCCAGCAGCCCCTTGGACAGGGGGACAGATACGCAGTATTTT	CASSPLDRGTDTQYF	TRBD1	TRBV9	NA	15	TRBJ2-3
TGTGCCAGCAGCTTAGCCGGGACAGGGGGAGGTGAAGCTTTCTTT	CASSLAGTGGGEAFF	TRBD1	TRBV7-3	NA	15	TRBJ1-1
TGCGCCAGCAGCGGGACTAGCGGGAGAAACACCGGGGAGCTGTTTTTT	CASSGTSGRNTGELFF	TRBD2	TRBV5-1	NA	16	TRBJ2-2
TGCGCCAGCAGCTTGAGCGTGAGTGTTGGACAGGCGGAACTGTTTTTT	CASSLSVSVGQAELFF	TRBD1	TRBV5-1	NA	16	TRBJ1-4
TGTGCCAGCAGTGATCGACAGGGGACAACTAATGAAAAACTGTTTTTT	CASSDRQGTTNEKLFF	TRBD1	TRBV2	NA	16	TRBJ1-4
TGTGCCAGCAGCTTGGACGGGACAGGCTATGGCTACACCTTC	CASSLDGTGYGYTF	TRBD1	TRBV5-4	NA	14	TRBJ1-2
TGTGCCAGCAGTGACCCAGGGGGGAAGGGCTATGGCTACACCTTC	CASSDPGGKGYGYTF	TRBD1	TRBV6-1	NA	15	TRBJ1-2
TGTGCCAGCCAAGCGGGGGGACTATACAATGAGCAGTTCTTC	CASQAGGLYNEQFF	TRBD2	TRBV19	NA	14	TRBJ2-1
TGTGCCAGCAGTGACAGGGGACTCTATGGCTACACCTTC	CASSDRGLYGYTF	TRBD1	TRBV12-3/TRBV12-4	NA	13	TRBJ1-2
TGTGCCAGCAGCGACAGGGGAGGGAACTATGGCTACACCTTC	CASSDRGGNYGYTF	TRBD1	TRBV14	NA	14	TRBJ1-2
TGTGCCACCAAAGGACAGGGGTTAAGTAATTCACCCCTCCACTTT	CATKGQGLSNSPLHF	TRBD1	TRBV24-1	once	15	TRBJ1-6
TGTGCCAGCTCACCTGGGGAGGGGTCGTACGAGCAGTACTTC	CASSPGEGSYEQYF	TRBD2	TRBV18	NA	14	TRBJ2-7
TGTGCCAGCAAGGAGGACAGCCTAGAGACCCAGTACTTC	CASKEDSLETQYF	NA	TRBV2	NA	13	TRBJ2-5
TGTGCCAGCAGCGCGGGGGACGGAATCTCTGGAAACACCATATATTTT	CASSAGDGISGNTIYF	NA	TRBV9	NA	16	TRBJ1-3
TGTGCCAGCAGCGCTCAGTCAGTCTACGAGCAGTACTTC	CASSAQSVYEQYF	NA	TRBV2	once	13	TRBJ2-7
TGTGCCAGCAGCGTAGCGGGGGTGAGGGAGACCCAGTACTTC	CASSVAGVRETQYF	NA	TRBV9	once	14	TRBJ2-5
TGTGCCAGCAGCTTAGGAATAACGGGGAGAGAGACCCAGTACTTC	CASSLGITGRETQYF	NA	TRBV11-2	few	15	TRBJ2-5
TGCGCCAGCAGCCCAGGGACTAACTATGGCTACACCTTC	CASSPGTNYGYTF	NA	TRBV5-1	NA	13	TRBJ1-2
TGTGCCAGTACCACAGGGCCAGGCCAAGGCTACACCTTC	CASTTGPGQGYTF	NA	TRBV19	NA	13	TRBJ1-2
TGTGCCACCAGTGGCAGGGGACGTTACACAGATACGCAGTATTTT	CATSGRGRYTDTQYF	NA	TRBV24-1	once	15	TRBJ2-3
TGTGCCAGCAGTTACCCGGCAGGGGGTAGCAATCAGCCCCAGCATTTT	CASSYPAGGSNQPQHF	TRBD1	TRBV6-5	NA	16	TRBJ1-5
TGCGCCAGCAGCTTGTTGGGACATACCTACGAGCAGTACTTC	CASSLLGHTYEQYF	NA	TRBV5-1	NA	14	TRBJ2-7
TGCAGCGTTGAGACAGGGGGCTACACCGCCGACAATGAGCAGTTCTTC	CSVETGGYTADNEQFF	TRBD1	TRBV29-1	NA	16	TRBJ2-1